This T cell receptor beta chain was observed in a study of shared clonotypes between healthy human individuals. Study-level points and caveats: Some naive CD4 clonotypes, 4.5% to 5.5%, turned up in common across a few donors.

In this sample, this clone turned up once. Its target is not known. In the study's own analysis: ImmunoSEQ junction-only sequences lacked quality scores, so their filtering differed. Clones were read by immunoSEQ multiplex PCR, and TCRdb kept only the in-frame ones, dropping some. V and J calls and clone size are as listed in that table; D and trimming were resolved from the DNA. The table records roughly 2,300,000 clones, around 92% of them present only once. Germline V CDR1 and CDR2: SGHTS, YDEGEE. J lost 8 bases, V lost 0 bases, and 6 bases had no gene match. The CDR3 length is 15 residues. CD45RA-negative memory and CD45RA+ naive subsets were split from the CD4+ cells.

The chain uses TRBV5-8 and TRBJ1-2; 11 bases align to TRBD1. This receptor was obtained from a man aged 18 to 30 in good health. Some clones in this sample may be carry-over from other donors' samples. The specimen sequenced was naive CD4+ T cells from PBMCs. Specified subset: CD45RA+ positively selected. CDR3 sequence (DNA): TGTGCCAGCAGCTTGGCCGGGACAGGGGGTTTCGGCTACACCTTC. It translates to CASSLAGTGGFGYTF.